This is a list of T cell receptor beta chains from one sample in a study of blood T cell repertoires in COVID-19. Here immunoSEQ multiplex PCR was the method, and the copy in TCRdb shows in-frame clones only, minus some. This sample has roughly 250,000 clones, with roughly 84% found just once. The sample taken for sequencing was peripheral blood. Source of these receptors: a woman aged 35 to 49 who had recovered from COVID-19. Each CDR3 is given with its conserved first and last residue. A D gene is named only where the DNA matches it firmly. The listing skips clone size in some rows; elsewhere it reads once, few, many or a size class.

TRBJ1-6,TRBV12-5,.,.,TGTGCTAGTGGTTTGGTACGGAGCTCCTATAATTCACCCCTCCACTTT,CASGLVRSSYNSPLHF
TRBJ2-7,TRBV19,.,.,TGTGCCAGTAGTATTTTGGAGGGATCCTACGAGCAGTACTTC,CASSILEGSYEQYF
TRBJ1-2,TRBV6-2/TRBV6-3,once,TRBD1,TGTGCCAGCAGTTACCCAGGACAGGCGAACTATGGCTACACCTTC,CASSYPGQANYGYTF
TRBJ1-6,TRBV11-2,.,TRBD1,TGTGCCAGCAGCTCCGACAGGGCCTCACCCCTCCACTTT,CASSSDRASPLHF
TRBJ1-5,TRBV30,.,.,TGTGCCTGGAGTGTCCTGACAGCCACCGGGCAGCCCCAGCATTTT,CAWSVLTATGQPQHF
TRBJ2-5,TRBV9,.,TRBD2,TGTGCCAGCAGCGGGGGACTAGCGGAGAGAGAGACCCAGTACTTC,CASSGGLAERETQYF
TRBJ2-3,TRBV7-6,.,TRBD2,TGTGCCAGCAGCTTAGCGATCCTAGCGGGGGGACGCACAGATACGCAGTATTTT,CASSLAILAGGRTDTQYF
TRBJ2-2,TRBV4-3,.,.,TGCGCCAGCAGCCTAATAGGGGACACCGGGGAGCTGTTTTTT,CASSLIGDTGELFF
TRBJ2-5,TRBV11-3,.,TRBD2,TGTGCCAGCAGCCCCAGCGGGGTCGTCCAAGAGACCCAGTACTTC,CASSPSGVVQETQYF
TRBJ2-1,TRBV9,.,TRBD2,TGTGCCAGCAGCCCCCTAGCGGGGCACAATGAGCAGTTCTTC,CASSPLAGHNEQFF
TRBJ2-1,TRBV10-3,.,TRBD2,TGTGCCATCAGTGGCGCGGGGGGGCTATATGAGCAGTTCTTC,CAISGAGGLYEQFF
TRBJ2-7,TRBV12-3/TRBV12-4,.,.,TGTGCCAGCAGTACAGATCACTCCTACGAGCAGTACTTC,CASSTDHSYEQYF
TRBJ2-5,TRBV4-2,.,.,TGTGCCAGCAGCCAAGACGGTACAGGGCCCCAAGAGACCCAGTACTTC,CASSQDGTGPQETQYF
TRBJ2-3,TRBV6-4,.,.,TGTGCCACGTTCCTGTTGGGCGGGGGCGCAGATACGCAGTATTTT,CATFLLGGGADTQYF
TRBJ2-3,TRBV7-2,.,TRBD2,TGTGCCAGCAGCTTACGGGGAAGCGGGGGGACAGATACGCAGTATTTT,CASSLRGSGGTDTQYF
TRBJ2-3,TRBV6-6,.,.,TGTGCCAGCAGTTTACCGGGAGTTACGCAGTATTTT,CASSLPGVTQYF
TRBJ2-3,TRBV5-1,.,.,TGCGCCAGCAGGAAAGGGGGTTCAGATACGCAGTATTTT,CASRKGGSDTQYF
TRBJ1-5,TRBV24-1,.,.,TGTGCCACCAGTGACTCGACAGTTAATCAGCCCCAGCATTTT,CATSDSTVNQPQHF
TRBJ2-7,TRBV18,.,TRBD1,TGTGCCAGCTCAGCGCCCGGGACAGAGAGCTCCTACGAGCAGTACTTC,CASSAPGTESSYEQYF
TRBJ1-2,TRBV6-5,.,TRBD1,TGTGCCAGCAGTTCCAGACAGGGGTTGAATGGCTACACCTTC,CASSSRQGLNGYTF
TRBJ2-1,TRBV2,.,.,TGTGCCAGTCGACAGGCCGGGGATGAGCAGTTCTTC,CASRQAGDEQFF
TRBJ1-6,TRBV5-4,once,.,TGTGCCAGCAGCCCCCGCGGGTCACCCCTCCACTTT,CASSPRGSPLHF
TRBJ2-2,TRBV29-1,.,.,TGCAGCGTTGGCCAGGGGAACACCGGGGAGCTGTTTTTT,CSVGQGNTGELFF
TRBJ2-3,TRBV2,.,TRBD1,TGTGCCAGCAGTCTACAGGGGGGAACTAGCACAGATACGCAGTATTTT,CASSLQGGTSTDTQYF
TRBJ2-2,TRBV4-2,.,.,TGTGCCAGCAGATTACCAGGCGGGGCCGGGGAGCTGTTTTTT,CASRLPGGAGELFF
TRBJ2-5,TRBV5-1,.,.,TGCGCCAGCAGCTTGGGGACAGGAGCGGGGGAAGAGACCCAGTACTTC,CASSLGTGAGEETQYF
TRBJ2-3,TRBV7-2,.,.,TGTGCCAGCAGCTTAGTGGCTAGCCTACGTAACACAGATACGCAGTATTTT,CASSLVASLRNTDTQYF
TRBJ1-6,TRBV9,once,TRBD1,TGTGCCAGCAGCGTCGAGGGGACAGGCTATAATTCACCCCTCCACTTT,CASSVEGTGYNSPLHF
TRBJ1-2,TRBV4-2,once,.,TGTGCCAGCAGCCAAGAAGCAATTAGGGACTTGGACTATGGCTACACCTTC,CASSQEAIRDLDYGYTF
TRBJ2-1,TRBV12-5,.,.,TGTGCTAGTGGCCTGACAGGAATTACCTACAATGAGCAGTTCTTC,CASGLTGITYNEQFF
TRBJ1-2,TRBV11-2,.,.,TGTGCCAGCAGCTTAGTCGCGGGACCGTTAATAGCTAACTATGGCTACACCTTC,CASSLVAGPLIANYGYTF
TRBJ1-2,TRBV19,few,.,TGTGCCAGTAGTCCCCAGGGGACCGACTATGGCTACACCTTC,CASSPQGTDYGYTF
TRBJ2-3,TRBV28,.,TRBD1,TGTGCCAGCAGGCTAAGGGGGCATGGAACGAGCACAGATACGCAGTATTTT,CASRLRGHGTSTDTQYF
TRBJ1-2,TRBV5-6,.,TRBD1,TGTGCCAGCAGCCCGACAGGGGCTAAGGGCTACACCTTC,CASSPTGAKGYTF
TRBJ2-7,TRBV11-2,.,.,TGTGCCAGCAGCTTATGGAGGGTCTCCGAGCAGTACTTC,CASSLWRVSEQYF
TRBJ2-7,TRBV7-2,.,TRBD2,TGTGCCAGCAGCTTAAGGGGAGGGGACGCCTACGAGCAGTACTTC,CASSLRGGDAYEQYF